This TCR beta chain was recorded in a study of T-cell memory formation after mild COVID-19. Study overall: The two donors had largely donor-specific TCR clusters.

Findings and caveats of the study: Most CD4+ clones that shrank were in CM and EM, while CD8+ ones turned up in EMRA.

About this clonotype itself: Its matching antigen is unknown.

TCRdb redid the calling of the 5' RACE reads with MiXCR, one entry per CDR3 protein. The repertoire consists of fewer than 300,000 distinct CDR3 sequences, with 16% occurring once and the leading ten covering roughly a fifth. Germline V gene data show CDR1 as SQVTM and CDR2 as ANQGSEA. J gave up 4 bases and V 5 bases, and 1 base lay outside the gene matches. The CDR3 consists of 12 residues. The chain carries TRBV29-1 and TRBJ2-3; 9 positions agree with TRBD1. Sample: PBMCs or a T cell subset sorted from them (not recorded which). The receptor was derived from a man in his late teens or twenties who had mild COVID-19 (a few samples of this study predate the infection). Cell type and time point are not known. DNA for the CDR3: TGCAGCGTTAGACAGGGGGCAGATACGCAGTATTTT. It translates to CSVRQGADTQYF.